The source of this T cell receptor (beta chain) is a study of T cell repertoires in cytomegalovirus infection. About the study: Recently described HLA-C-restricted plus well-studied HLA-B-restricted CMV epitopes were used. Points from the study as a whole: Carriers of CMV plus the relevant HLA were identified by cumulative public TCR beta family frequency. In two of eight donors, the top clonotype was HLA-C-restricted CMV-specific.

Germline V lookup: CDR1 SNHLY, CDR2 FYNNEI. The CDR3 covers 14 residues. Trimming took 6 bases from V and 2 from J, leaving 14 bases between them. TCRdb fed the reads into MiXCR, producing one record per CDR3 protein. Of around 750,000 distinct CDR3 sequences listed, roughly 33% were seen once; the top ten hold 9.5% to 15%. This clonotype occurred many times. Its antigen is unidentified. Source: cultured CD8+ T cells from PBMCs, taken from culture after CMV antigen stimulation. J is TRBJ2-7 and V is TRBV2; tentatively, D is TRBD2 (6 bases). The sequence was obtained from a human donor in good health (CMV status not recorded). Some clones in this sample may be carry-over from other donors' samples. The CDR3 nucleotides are TGTGCCAGCAGCCGCGGACTACCGACCTACGAGCAGTACTTC. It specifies CASSRGLPTYEQYF. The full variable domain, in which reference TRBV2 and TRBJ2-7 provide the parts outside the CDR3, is EPEVTQTPSHQVTQMGQEVILRCVPISNHLYFYWYRQILGQKVEFLVSFYNNEISEKSEIFDDQFSVERPDGSNFTLKIRSTKLEDSAMYFCASSRGLPTYEQYFGPGTRLTVT.